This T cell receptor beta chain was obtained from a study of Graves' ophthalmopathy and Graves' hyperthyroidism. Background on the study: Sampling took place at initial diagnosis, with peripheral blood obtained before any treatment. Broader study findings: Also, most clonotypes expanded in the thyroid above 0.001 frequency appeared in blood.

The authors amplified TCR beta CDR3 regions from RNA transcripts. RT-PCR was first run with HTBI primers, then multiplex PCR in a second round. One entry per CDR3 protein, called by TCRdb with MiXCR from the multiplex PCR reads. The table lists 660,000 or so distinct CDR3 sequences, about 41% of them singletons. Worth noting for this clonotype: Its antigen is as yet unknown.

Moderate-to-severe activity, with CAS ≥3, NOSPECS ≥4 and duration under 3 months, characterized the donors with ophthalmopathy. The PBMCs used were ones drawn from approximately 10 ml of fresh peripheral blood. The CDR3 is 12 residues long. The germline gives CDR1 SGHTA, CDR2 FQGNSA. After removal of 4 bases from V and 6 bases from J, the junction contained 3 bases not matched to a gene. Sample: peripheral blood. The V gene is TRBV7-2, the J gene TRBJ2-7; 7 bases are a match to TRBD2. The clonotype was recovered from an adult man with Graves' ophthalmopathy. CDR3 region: CASSYGGSEQYF. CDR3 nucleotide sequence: TGTGCCAGCAGCTACGGGGGGTCCGAGCAGTACTTC.